The 17 T cell receptor beta chains below all came from one sample that was sequenced in a study of shared clonotypes between healthy human individuals. The repertoire was sequenced with immunoSEQ multiplex PCR; TCRdb's copy has only in-frame clones and lacks some. Here the sample spans over a million clones, more than 65% being singletons. Material: memory CD4+ T cells sorted from blood. Subset here: CD45RA-negative fraction. These receptors were collected from a young man in good health.

V is TRBV5-1 and J is TRBJ1-4, with D uncertain. Looked up from germline, CDR1 is SGHRS and CDR2 is YFSETQ. The length of the CDR3 is 14 residues. Trimming took off 0 bases at V and 8 bases at J, with 11 bases between the two ends. The chain's CDR3 is CASSLAAVEEKLFF. The CDR3, as DNA: TGCGCCAGCAGCTTGGCGGCGGTGGAGGAAAAACTGTTTTTT.

V usage is TRBV19 and J usage is TRBJ1-2; possibly TRBD1 for D (6 bases). There are 13 residues in the CDR3. V shed 5 bases and J shed 5 bases, with 12 bases lying between them. In germline, CDR1 is LNHDA, CDR2 SQIVND (reference sequence). The CDR3 bases are TGTGCCAGTAGTTCGACAGGACTTTATGGCTACACCTTC. Its protein is CASSSTGLYGYTF.

The chain employs TRBV9 and TRBJ2-2, with a weak D call TRBD1 (5 bases). Germline lookup yields CDR1 SGDLS and CDR2 YYNGEE. The CDR3 length is 14 residues. Trimming cost V 5 bases and J 4 bases, with 12 bases left between them. The CDR3 loop reads CASSVLQGTGELFF. The CDR3 DNA is TGTGCCAGCAGTGTCCTCCAGGGCACCGGGGAGCTGTTTTTT.

The chain carries TRBV19 and TRBJ2-7, with TRBD2 matching over 14 bases. J gave up 2 bases and V 5 bases, and 5 bases lay outside the gene matches. The CDR3 covers 16 residues. From germline, CDR1 is LNHDA and CDR2 SQIVND (reference sequence). The CDR3 loop is CASSGLAGGITYEQYF. The CDR3 DNA reads TGTGCCAGTAGTGGACTAGCGGGGGGTATTACCTACGAGCAGTACTTC.

The chain links TRBV30 to TRBJ2-1; 10 bases map to TRBD2. Per germline, CDR1 GTSNPN and CDR2 SVGIG (reference sequence). Trimming took 4 bases from V and 6 from J; bases not matched to a gene: 0. The length of the CDR3 is 12 residues. This CDR3 reads CAWTSGSNEQFF. CDR3 nucleotide sequence: TGTGCCTGGACTAGCGGGAGCAATGAGCAGTTCTTC.

This clone was observed a single time. The chain recombines TRBV2 with TRBJ2-2, with no clear D. From germline, CDR1 is SNHLY and CDR2 FYNNEI. The CDR3 sequence is 14 residues long. The V gene lost 4 bases and the J gene lost 1 base, with 7 bases spanning the gap. The CDR3 nucleotides are TGTGCCAGCAGTGTGGGTCTGAACACCGGGGAGCTGTTTTTT. Its translation: CASSVGLNTGELFF. Drawing the rest from reference TRBV2 and TRBJ2-2, the complete variable domain is EPEVTQTPSHQVTQMGQEVILRCVPISNHLYFYWYRQILGQKVEFLVSFYNNEISEKSEIFDDQFSVERPDGSNFTLKIRSTKLEDSAMYFCASSVGLNTGELFFGEGSRLTVL.

The CDR3 DNA follows: TGTGCCAGCTCGGAAGGACTAGCGGCCACCTACGAGCAGTACTTC. Its protein product is CASSEGLAATYEQYF. The chain joins TRBV28 to TRBJ2-7; 10 nucleotides agree with TRBD2. Germline V gene lookup returns CDR1 MDHEN and CDR2 SYDVKM. The CDR3 covers 15 residues. V was pared by 8 bases and J by 2 bases, with 9 bases of the junction left unmatched.

The V gene is TRBV2, the J gene TRBJ2-3; D might be TRBD1 (6 bases). The CDR3 loop spans 14 amino acids. V was trimmed by 5 bases and J by 0 bases, leaving 9 bases between them. Germline values: CDR1 SNHLY, CDR2 FYNNEI. For the CDR3, the DNA is TGTGCCAGCAGTCAGGGGTCTAGCACAGATACGCAGTATTTT. Protein sequence: CASSQGSSTDTQYF.

Comment on this clone: This sample also contains other DNA sequences that code for the same CDR3. J is TRBJ1-1 and V is TRBV27, with 8 bases that match TRBD1. The ends lost 2 bases at V and 3 bases at J; junction bases unmatched: 2. CDR1 and CDR2 (germline): MNHEY, SMNVEV (reference sequence). This CDR3 region has 14 residues. The CDR3 loop is CASSLRQGYTEAFF. The CDR3 nucleotides read TGTGCCAGCAGTTTACGACAGGGGTACACTGAAGCTTTCTTT.

This clone showed up just a few times. Other DNA sequences within the sample encode an identical CDR3. CDR3 loop: CASSLVDDTEAFF. CDR3 nucleotide sequence: TGTGCCAGCAGCTTGGTTGACGACACTGAAGCTTTCTTT. The genes are TRBV5-4 and TRBJ1-1, with D unresolved. The germline V and J ends were trimmed by 0 bases and 3 bases, with 6 bases remaining between them. CDR3 length: 13 amino acids. CDR1 is SGHNT, CDR2 YYREEE, per germline (reference sequence).

The V and J genes are TRBV7-2 and TRBJ2-1; no definite D call. Deletions cut 3 bases from V and 7 bases from J, with 16 bases between. This CDR3 comprises 15 residues. Per germline, CDR1 SGHTA and CDR2 FQGNSA. The DNA for the CDR3 is TGTGCCAGCAGCTTTAACGGACCAACCATAAATGAGCAGTTCTTC. Its translation: CASSFNGPTINEQFF. The full variable domain, with the rest looked up from reference TRBV7-2 and TRBJ2-1, is GAGVSQSPSNKVTEKGKDVELRCDPISGHTALYWYRQSLGQGLEFLIYFQGNSAPDKSGLPSDRFSAERTGGSVSTLTIQRTQQEDSAVYLCASSFNGPTINEQFFGPGTRLTVL.

Comment on this clone: A read error may account for a junction end that differs from germline. V gene TRBV7-2 combines with J gene TRBJ2-7, with D possibly being TRBD1 (5 bases). Germline assignment: CDR1 SGHTA and CDR2 FQGNSA. This CDR3 contains 15 residues. CDR3 nucleotide sequence: TGTGCCAGCACCTTAGATCAGACAGTCTCCTACGAGCAGTACTTC. As protein: CASTLDQTVSYEQYF.

This clone was detected a few times. This chain links TRBV7-9 with TRBJ2-3, with TRBD1 matching 11 bases. In germline, CDR1 is SEHNR, CDR2 FQNEAQ (reference sequence). J lost 4 bases, V lost 2 bases, and 5 bases had no gene match. This CDR3 spans 16 amino acids. The CDR3: CASSLRRTGGPDTQYF. The DNA for the CDR3 is TGTGCCAGCAGCTTACGTCGGACAGGGGGCCCAGATACGCAGTATTTT.

The rearrangement links TRBV5-5 to TRBJ1-2; the match to TRBD1 covers 10 bases. With 3 bases clipped from V and 4 bases from J, the junction kept 9 bases outside the gene matches. The CDR3 length is 16 residues. Germline V CDR1 and CDR2: SGHKS, YYEKEE (reference sequence). The CDR3 loop is CASSSQTGGSFYGYTF. DNA for the CDR3: TGTGCCAGCAGCTCCCAGACAGGGGGCAGTTTCTATGGCTACACCTTC.

The rearrangement uses TRBV19 and TRBJ2-5; no definite D call. Trimming pared 1 base from V and 3 bases from J, leaving 9 bases between. The length of the CDR3 is 14 residues. CDR1 is LNHDA and CDR2 is SQIVND in the germline V gene (reference sequence). The CDR3 loop is CASSIVGVKETQYF. In DNA form, the CDR3 reads TGTGCCAGTAGTATAGTAGGAGTTAAAGAGACCCAGTACTTC.

The chain carries TRBV10-2 and TRBJ1-3; D gene ambiguous. The V end was cut by 3 bases, the J end by 0 bases, with 6 bases between. Germline-derived CDR1 and CDR2 are WSHSY and SAAADI. The CDR3 extends over 14 amino acids. CDR3 nucleotides: TGCGCCAGCAGTGACTCAGCCTCTGGAAACACCATATATTTT. Amino acid sequence: CASSDSASGNTIYF.

The V gene is TRBV6-5, the J gene TRBJ1-2, with 7 bases aligning to TRBD1. The CDR3 covers 14 residues. CDR1 and CDR2 (germline): MNHEY, SVGAGI. The trim removed 8 bases at V and 8 bases at J, leaving 14 bases unmatched. CDR3 sequence (DNA): TGTGCCAGCGGAGACTCAAGGGGGCTCTGGGGCTACACCTTC. Its protein is CASGDSRGLWGYTF.